This T cell receptor (beta chain) comes out of a study of OX40 agonist ivuxolimab in advanced cancers. The study, taken as a whole, reports: In the expanded peripheral T cells, antigen specificity was never determined.

This CDR3 has 16 residues. From germline, CDR1 is SGHVS and CDR2 FQNEAQ. V dropped 0 bases and J dropped 3 bases, with 14 bases sitting between them. For this clone: Its antigen is not known.

TCRdb's copy holds only in-frame clones and misses some; the assay was immunoSEQ multiplex PCR. The data contain about 80,000 clones, more than 75% of them singletons. The rearrangement links TRBV7-8 to TRBJ1-2, with D hard to call. The input for sequencing was CD4+ or CD8+ T cells sorted from blood, taken in a trial of the OX40 agonist ivuxolimab. This receptor was taken from an adult with an advanced solid tumor such as melanoma, head and neck, liver or kidney cancer. Here the CDR3 DNA reads TGTGCCAGCAGCTTAGCGCTGACGGAGTTCTACTATGGCTACACCTTC. Translation: CASSLALTEFYYGYTF.